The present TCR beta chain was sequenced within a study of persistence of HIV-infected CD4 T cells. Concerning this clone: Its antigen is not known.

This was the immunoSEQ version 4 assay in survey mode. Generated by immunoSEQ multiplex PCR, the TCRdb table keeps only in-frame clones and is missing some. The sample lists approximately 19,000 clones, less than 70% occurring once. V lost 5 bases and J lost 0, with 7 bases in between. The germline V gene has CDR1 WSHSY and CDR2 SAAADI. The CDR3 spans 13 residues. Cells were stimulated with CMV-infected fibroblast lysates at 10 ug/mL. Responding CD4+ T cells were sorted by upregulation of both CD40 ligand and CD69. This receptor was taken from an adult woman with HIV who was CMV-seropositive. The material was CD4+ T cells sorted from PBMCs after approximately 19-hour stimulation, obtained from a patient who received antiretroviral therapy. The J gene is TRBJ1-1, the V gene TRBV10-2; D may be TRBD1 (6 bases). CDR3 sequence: CASSPGVNTEAFF. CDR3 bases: TGCGCCAGCAGTCCAGGGGTGAACACTGAAGCTTTCTTT.